This is a list of T cell receptor beta chains from one sample in a study of blood T cell repertoires in COVID-19. Profiling relied on immunoSEQ multiplex PCR, and the TCRdb table lists in-frame clones only, not all of them. The data hold about 260,000 clones, with 84% observed a single time. What was sequenced was peripheral blood. These receptors were collected from a human donor in a cohort sampled during active COVID-19. The CDR3 runs from the conserved cysteine through the conserved F or W. Fields, in order: J gene, D gene, V gene, clone size, CDR3 DNA, CDR3 protein. A D gene is named only where the DNA matches it firmly. Size is stated for part of the rows, as once, few or many counts, or as a class when the clone is expanded.

j_call: TRBJ2-3
d_call: TRBD2
v_call: TRBV5-1
clone_size: .
cdr3_nt: TGCGCCAGCAGCTTGAGGACTAGCGGGAGGCCCTACACAGATACGCAGTATTTT
cdr3_aa: CASSLRTSGRPYTDTQYF

j_call: TRBJ2-1
d_call: TRBD2
v_call: TRBV7-9
clone_size: .
cdr3_nt: TGTGCCAGCAGCTTAGTGGGGACTAGCGGGCCGGGAGTGGGCAATGAGCAGTTCTTC
cdr3_aa: CASSLVGTSGPGVGNEQFF

j_call: TRBJ1-2
d_call: .
v_call: TRBV29-1
clone_size: .
cdr3_nt: TGCAGCGTTGATGCAGGGAATACTGGCTACACCTTC
cdr3_aa: CSVDAGNTGYTF

j_call: TRBJ1-2
d_call: .
v_call: TRBV2
clone_size: .
cdr3_nt: TGTGCCAGCAGTGAATCCGAGGCAGCGCCGGGCTATGGCTACACCTTC
cdr3_aa: CASSESEAAPGYGYTF

j_call: TRBJ1-4
d_call: .
v_call: TRBV18
clone_size: .
cdr3_nt: TGTGCCAGCTCAACCTACTCACAGGGAACTAATGAAAAACTGTTTTTT
cdr3_aa: CASSTYSQGTNEKLFF

j_call: TRBJ1-5
d_call: TRBD1
v_call: TRBV19
clone_size: .
cdr3_nt: TGTGCCAGTAGGAGGGGGCAAGGTCGGAATCAGCCCCAGCATTTT
cdr3_aa: CASRRGQGRNQPQHF

j_call: TRBJ2-2
d_call: .
v_call: TRBV19
clone_size: .
cdr3_nt: TGTGCCAGTAGTAGGAGTGGGAGCCCGAACACCGGGGAGCTGTTTTTT
cdr3_aa: CASSRSGSPNTGELFF

j_call: TRBJ1-1
d_call: .
v_call: TRBV7-9
clone_size: .
cdr3_nt: TGTGCCAGCAGCGTTTCCATGCGCACTGAAGCTTTCTTT
cdr3_aa: CASSVSMRTEAFF

j_call: TRBJ2-5
d_call: .
v_call: TRBV29-1
clone_size: .
cdr3_nt: TGCAGCGTAACCCCCCTGGACTTGCAAGAGACCCAGTACTTC
cdr3_aa: CSVTPLDLQETQYF

j_call: TRBJ2-3
d_call: TRBD1
v_call: TRBV24-1
clone_size: .
cdr3_nt: TGTGCCACCAGTGACCGGCGCAGGGGGCTCACAGATACGCAGTATTTT
cdr3_aa: CATSDRRRGLTDTQYF

j_call: TRBJ2-4
d_call: .
v_call: TRBV5-1
clone_size: .
cdr3_nt: TGCGCCAGCAGCAAACAGGGACGTCGGCCGAACATTCAGTACTTC
cdr3_aa: CASSKQGRRPNIQYF

j_call: TRBJ1-3
d_call: TRBD1
v_call: TRBV20-1
clone_size: .
cdr3_nt: TGCAGTGCTAGTAAAAACAGGGGTTCTGGAAACACCATATATTTT
cdr3_aa: CSASKNRGSGNTIYF

j_call: TRBJ2-1
d_call: TRBD1
v_call: TRBV11-2
clone_size: .
cdr3_nt: TGTGCCAGCAGCTTACTATCGACAGGGGGCCGGAATGAGCAGTTCTTC
cdr3_aa: CASSLLSTGGRNEQFF

j_call: TRBJ1-6
d_call: TRBD1
v_call: TRBV7-2
clone_size: .
cdr3_nt: TGTGCCAGCAGCCCCGGGACAGGCTATAATTCACCCCTCCACTTT
cdr3_aa: CASSPGTGYNSPLHF

j_call: TRBJ2-3
d_call: TRBD1
v_call: TRBV7-8
clone_size: .
cdr3_nt: TGTGCCAGCAGCTTAGGACAGGGACGTACGCAGTATTTT
cdr3_aa: CASSLGQGRTQYF

j_call: TRBJ2-1
d_call: .
v_call: TRBV20-1
clone_size: .
cdr3_nt: TGCAGTGCTAGCCGGGGCAATGAGCAGTTCTTC
cdr3_aa: CSASRGNEQFF

j_call: TRBJ2-3
d_call: .
v_call: TRBV2
clone_size: .
cdr3_nt: TGTGCCAGCAGTCGGAGCACAGGTACAGATACGCAGTATTTT
cdr3_aa: CASSRSTGTDTQYF

j_call: TRBJ2-3
d_call: .
v_call: TRBV27
clone_size: .
cdr3_nt: TGTGCCAGCAGTTTAAATTATGCGACAGATACGCAGTATTTT
cdr3_aa: CASSLNYATDTQYF

j_call: TRBJ2-2
d_call: TRBD1
v_call: TRBV12-5
clone_size: .
cdr3_nt: TGTGCTAGTGGTTTGACCGAACAGGGGTATCTGTTGGAGCTGTTTTTT
cdr3_aa: CASGLTEQGYLLELFF

j_call: TRBJ1-3
d_call: TRBD1
v_call: TRBV7-2
clone_size: .
cdr3_nt: TGTGCCAGCAGCGTACAGGGGAGTGGCAGAAACACCATATATTTT
cdr3_aa: CASSVQGSGRNTIYF

j_call: TRBJ2-7
d_call: TRBD1
v_call: TRBV5-4
clone_size: .
cdr3_nt: TGTGCCAGCAGCTCACAGGGGGCGCGGTACGAGCAGTACTTC
cdr3_aa: CASSSQGARYEQYF

j_call: TRBJ1-5
d_call: TRBD1
v_call: TRBV2
clone_size: .
cdr3_nt: TGTGCCAGCAGTCGGACAGGGGGCAGCAATCAGCCCCAGCATTTT
cdr3_aa: CASSRTGGSNQPQHF

j_call: TRBJ2-3
d_call: TRBD2
v_call: TRBV7-7
clone_size: .
cdr3_nt: TGTGCTAGCAGCTTAGTGGGGGGGAGCACAGATACGCAGTATTTT
cdr3_aa: CASSLVGGSTDTQYF

j_call: TRBJ2-5
d_call: TRBD2
v_call: TRBV10-2
clone_size: .
cdr3_nt: TGCGCCAGCAGGACCTTTTGGCGGGGGGCTGGAGAGACCCAGTACTTC
cdr3_aa: CASRTFWRGAGETQYF

j_call: TRBJ2-1
d_call: TRBD1
v_call: TRBV5-1
clone_size: .
cdr3_nt: TGCGCCAGCAGCTTGGAGGGGGCCCCTGTCAATGAGCAGTTCTTC
cdr3_aa: CASSLEGAPVNEQFF

j_call: TRBJ2-7
d_call: TRBD2
v_call: TRBV28
clone_size: .
cdr3_nt: TGTGCCAGCAGCGCGGGGGGGCCTCAAAACGAGCAGTACTTC
cdr3_aa: CASSAGGPQNEQYF

j_call: TRBJ2-7
d_call: .
v_call: TRBV10-3
clone_size: .
cdr3_nt: TGTGCCATCAGGACCTCAGTCGGGGACGAGCAGTACTTC
cdr3_aa: CAIRTSVGDEQYF

j_call: TRBJ2-1
d_call: TRBD2
v_call: TRBV10-1
clone_size: .
cdr3_nt: TGCGCCAGCAGCCTGGACCTAGCGGGGGGGCCGGGATACAATGAGCAGTTCTTC
cdr3_aa: CASSLDLAGGPGYNEQFF

j_call: TRBJ1-5
d_call: TRBD1
v_call: TRBV4-2
clone_size: .
cdr3_nt: TGTGCCAGCAGCCGAGACAACACCGGGACAGGGGGTAATCAGCCCCAGCATTTT
cdr3_aa: CASSRDNTGTGGNQPQHF

j_call: TRBJ1-1
d_call: .
v_call: TRBV9
clone_size: once
cdr3_nt: TGTGCCAGCAGCCTATCAGGGTTGAACACTGAAGCTTTCTTT
cdr3_aa: CASSLSGLNTEAFF

j_call: TRBJ1-2
d_call: .
v_call: TRBV27
clone_size: .
cdr3_nt: TGTGCCAGCAGTTTTGGGGGGGGTTATGGCTACACCTTC
cdr3_aa: CASSFGGGYGYTF

j_call: TRBJ1-4
d_call: TRBD1
v_call: TRBV5-1
clone_size: .
cdr3_nt: TGCGCCAGCAGCTCGACAGGGGGCATGGCTAATGAAAAACTGTTTTTT
cdr3_aa: CASSSTGGMANEKLFF

j_call: TRBJ2-1
d_call: TRBD1
v_call: TRBV5-3
clone_size: few
cdr3_nt: TGTGCCAGAAGCCTAGCTATCGACAGGGTCCTTAATGAGCAGTTCTTC
cdr3_aa: CARSLAIDRVLNEQFF

j_call: TRBJ1-2
d_call: .
v_call: TRBV4-3
clone_size: .
cdr3_nt: TGCGCCAGCAGCCAAGATGAGCAGGGTTCCTATGGCTACACCTTC
cdr3_aa: CASSQDEQGSYGYTF

j_call: TRBJ1-4
d_call: TRBD1
v_call: TRBV7-9
clone_size: .
cdr3_nt: TGTGCCAGCAGCTTGGTAGGCGGGACAGCTAATGAAAAACTGTTTTTT
cdr3_aa: CASSLVGGTANEKLFF

j_call: TRBJ2-3
d_call: TRBD2
v_call: TRBV6-6
clone_size: .
cdr3_nt: TGTGCCAGCAGACTCACTAGCGGGGGGGCCTCAGATACGCAGTATTTT
cdr3_aa: CASRLTSGGASDTQYF

j_call: TRBJ2-1
d_call: TRBD2
v_call: TRBV4-1
clone_size: once
cdr3_nt: TGCGCCAGCAGCCAAGATTATCCTAGCGGGGGGCGGAATGAGCAGTTCTTC
cdr3_aa: CASSQDYPSGGRNEQFF

j_call: TRBJ2-5
d_call: TRBD2
v_call: TRBV9
clone_size: .
cdr3_nt: TGTGCCAGCAGCGTAGGGGTAGCGGGGTATACAACCCAAGAGACCCAGTACTTC
cdr3_aa: CASSVGVAGYTTQETQYF

j_call: TRBJ2-3
d_call: .
v_call: TRBV21-1
clone_size: .
cdr3_nt: TGTGCCAGCAGCAGGGGGCCGCGGGGGTGGGCAGATACGCAGTATTTT
cdr3_aa: CASSRGPRGWADTQYF

j_call: TRBJ2-1
d_call: .
v_call: TRBV11-2
clone_size: .
cdr3_nt: TGTGCCAGCAGCTTAGACCAGGGTGAGCAGTTCTTC
cdr3_aa: CASSLDQGEQFF

j_call: TRBJ1-4
d_call: TRBD1
v_call: TRBV5-1
clone_size: .
cdr3_nt: TGCGCCAGCAGCTTGGGGGGACAGTTTAATGAAAAACTGTTTTTT
cdr3_aa: CASSLGGQFNEKLFF